These 30 T cell receptor beta chains came from one sample sequenced in a study of T cells in Graves' hyperthyroidism and ophthalmopathy. The TCR beta CDR3 regions underwent amplification using RNA transcripts as the source. The HTBI primer set was used in a first-round RT-PCR of the TCR CDR3. A single record per CDR3 protein comes from TCRdb applying MiXCR to the multiplex PCR reads. The table shows about 690,000 distinct CDR3 sequences, with around 16% occurring only once. Source material: blood. Source of these receptors: a man aged 45-65 years with Graves' hyperthyroidism.

Many counts were recorded for this clonotype. The rearrangement uses TRBV12-3 or TRBV12-4 and TRBJ1-1, with 9 bases aligning to TRBD1. This CDR3 has 16 amino acids. V was clipped by 5 bases and J by 4 bases; unmatched bases: 11. As DNA, the CDR3 is TGTGCCAGCAGTCCTATGACGGGACAGGGAAGCACTGAAGCTTTCTTT. Amino acids: CASSPMTGQGSTEAFF.

The sample holds many counts of this clonotype. The V gene is TRBV7-2, the J gene TRBJ2-7, with 13 bases fitting TRBD2. Germline V gene sequence: CDR1 SGHTA, CDR2 FQGNSA. The ends lost 3 bases at V and 5 bases at J; junction bases unmatched: 16. This CDR3 comprises 19 residues. CDR3 nucleotide sequence: TGTGCCAGCAGCTTGGGACTAGCGGGGAAACTACCCTGGGGCAACGAGCAGTACTTC. As protein: CASSLGLAGKLPWGNEQYF. Together with reference TRBV7-2 and TRBJ2-7, the CDR3 gives the full variable domain: GAGVSQSPSNKVTEKGKDVELRCDPISGHTALYWYRQSLGQGLEFLIYFQGNSAPDKSGLPSDRFSAERTGGSVSTLTIQRTQQEDSAVYLCASSLGLAGKLPWGNEQYFGPGTRLTVT.

A remark on this clonotype: Given the absence of the conserved phenylalanine or tryptophan at the CDR3 end, a read error is likely. V usage is TRBV27 and J usage is TRBJ1-2, with a possible D match to TRBD1 (6 bases). The CDR3 length is 14 residues. Per germline, CDR1 MNHEY and CDR2 SMNVEV (reference sequence). The V end was cut by 7 bases, the J end by 4 bases, with 16 bases between. The CDR3: CASTPRGGGYGYTV. DNA for the CDR3: TGTGCCAGCACCCCAAGAGGGGGGGGCTATGGCTACACCGTC.

This clonotype occurred many times. The genes are TRBV18 and TRBJ2-7; 7 positions match TRBD2. The V gene's germline CDR1 is KGHSH and CDR2 LQKENI. The CDR3 covers 14 residues. The junction had 7 bases not matched to a gene; V was cut back by 3 bases and J by 5 bases. The DNA for the CDR3 is TGTGCCAGCTCACCGGGAGGGAGGGCCGACGAGCAGTACTTC. Translation gives CASSPGGRADEQYF.

This clonotype occurred a few times. This sequence joins TRBV4-3 and TRBJ2-5, with D uncertain. The V and J ends lost 1 base and 9 bases respectively, with 9 bases between them. CDR3 length: 12 residues. Germline loops: CDR1 LGHNA, CDR2 YSLEER. The CDR3 is CASSQGTVPQYF. DNA for the CDR3: TGCGCCAGCAGCCAAGGGACGGTGCCCCAGTACTTC.

This clonotype was seen many times. This chain connects TRBV15 to TRBJ2-1, with 14 bases lining up with TRBD2. The germline gives CDR1 LNHNV, CDR2 YYDKDF (reference sequence). This CDR3 spans 16 amino acids. After removal of 3 bases from V and 2 bases from J, the junction contained 0 bases not matched to a gene. CDR3 in DNA: TGTGCCACCAGCAGGGGACTAGCGGGAGCCTACAATGAGCAGTTCTTC. It yields the protein CATSRGLAGAYNEQFF. The full variable domain, in which reference TRBV15 and TRBJ2-1 provide the parts outside the CDR3, is DAMVIQNPRYQVTQFGKPVTLSCSQTLNHNVMYWYQQKSSQAPKLLFHYYDKDFNNEADTPDNFQSRRPNTSFCFLDIRSPGLGDTAMYLCATSRGLAGAYNEQFFGPGTRLTVL.

This clonotype has ten or more counts. The V call is TRBV5-1, the J call TRBJ2-7; 7 positions agree with TRBD2. Germline V gives CDR1 SGHRS, CDR2 YFSETQ. This CDR3 is 15 amino acids long. Losses at the gene ends were 0 bases for V and 5 bases for J; bases not matched to a gene: 8. The CDR3 DNA is TGCGCCAGCAGCTTGGTTAGGGTGAGCGGGGACGAGCAGTACTTC. Translating it yields CASSLVRVSGDEQYF.

In its sample, this clonotype was seen many times. V gene TRBV2 combines with J gene TRBJ2-5; D is unclear. The V and J ends lost 9 bases and 2 bases respectively, with 7 bases between them. This CDR3 region has 11 residues. CDR1 and CDR2 from the germline V gene are SNHLY and FYNNEI. The CDR3 reads CARRVQETQYF. For the CDR3, the DNA is TGTGCCAGGAGAGTTCAAGAGACCCAGTACTTC.

This chain joins TRBV7-3 and TRBJ2-2, with 7 positions matching TRBD2. CDR1 is SGHTA, CDR2 FQGTGA, per germline. CDR3 length equals 15 residues. V was pared by 5 bases and J by 0 bases, with 3 bases of the junction left unmatched. The CDR3 nucleotides read TGTGCCAGCAGCCCGGGACTACCGAACACCGGGGAGCTGTTTTTT. Its protein product is CASSPGLPNTGELFF.

This clonotype was seen ten or more times. The chain has TRBV2 and TRBJ1-4, with D possibly being TRBD1 (5 bases). V was cut by 6 bases and J by 0 bases, with 11 bases left in between. The CDR3 loop spans 15 amino acids. Germline-derived CDR1 and CDR2 are SNHLY and FYNNEI. In nucleotides, the CDR3 is TGTGCCAGCAGGGCCGGGACGGCAACTAATGAAAAACTGTTTTTT. This gives the protein CASRAGTATNEKLFF.

This rearrangement joins TRBV28 to TRBJ2-1; a weak D match, TRBD2 (5 bases). Trimming removed 2 bases from V and 3 bases from J, with 8 bases in between. The CDR3 is 14 amino acids. The germline gives CDR1 MDHEN, CDR2 SYDVKM. CDR3 bases: TGTGCCAGCAGTTTAAGCGGCCACTACAATGAGCAGTTCTTC. It specifies CASSLSGHYNEQFF.

This clonotype was seen a handful of times. As DNA, the CDR3 is TGTGCCAGCAGTCGGACAGGGGATCCCTACGAGCAGTACTTC. Translating it yields CASSRTGDPYEQYF. V gene TRBV28 combines with J gene TRBJ2-7; 9 bases map to TRBD1. CDR1 is MDHEN, CDR2 SYDVKM, per germline. V dropped 5 bases and J dropped 2; count of bases not matched to a gene: 4. The CDR3 sequence is 14 residues long.

The rearrangement links TRBV20-1 to TRBJ2-7; D is perhaps TRBD1 or TRBD2 (5 bases each). Germline V CDR1 and CDR2: DFQATT, SNEGSKA (reference sequence). The V end lost 6 bases, the J end lost 2 bases, and 11 bases lay between the germline ends. The CDR3 contains 12 residues. DNA for the CDR3: TGCAGTGCCCAAGGGACGGCCTACGAGCAGTACTTC. Its translation is CSAQGTAYEQYF.

In its sample, this clonotype was seen many times. This chain connects TRBV7-9 to TRBJ1-3; TRBD1 matches at 7 bases. V was clipped by 5 bases and J by 2 bases; unmatched bases: 9. Germline CDR1 is SEHNR and CDR2 is FQNEAQ (reference sequence). The CDR3 spans 16 residues. CDR3 loop: CASSVRGQSPGNTIYF. The CDR3 bases are TGTGCCAGCAGCGTGAGGGGACAGTCGCCTGGAAACACCATATATTTT.

A remark on this clonotype: The junction departs from germline at one end; a sequencing error may be responsible. The V and J genes are TRBV6-1 and TRBJ1-5; tentative D call: TRBD1 (5 bases). Germline CDR1 and CDR2: MNHNS and SASEGT. The length of the CDR3 is 13 residues. CDR3 in DNA: TGTGCCAGCAGTGACGACAGATATCAGCCCCAGCAGTTT. Its protein product is CASSDDRYQPQQF.

This clonotype has just one count. This chain links TRBV9 with TRBJ1-2; D gene ambiguous. Germline CDR1 reads SGDLS; CDR2 reads YYNGEE. The V end lost 3 bases, the J end lost 0 bases, and 6 bases lay between the germline ends. This CDR3 is 13 amino acids long. The CDR3 loop reads CASSAGANYGYTF. CDR3 nucleotides: TGTGCCAGCAGCGCGGGAGCTAACTATGGCTACACCTTC.

This clonotype was seen at least ten times. V and J are TRBV30 and TRBJ1-1; no clear D gene. The CDR3 sequence is 13 residues long. Trimming pared 2 bases from V and 2 bases from J, leaving 9 bases between. The germline V gene encodes CDR1 GTSNPN and CDR2 SVGIG (reference sequence). CDR3 nucleotides: TGTGCCTGGAGTCAGAAAGGTAACACTGAAGCTTTCTTT. The encoded protein is CAWSQKGNTEAFF.

This clonotype has a count of ten or more. The chain is built from TRBV28 and TRBJ1-5; 7 bases are a match to TRBD1. Germline-derived CDR1 and CDR2 are MDHEN and SYDVKM. The CDR3 runs 15 residues. V was pared by 7 bases and J by 2 bases, with 8 bases of the junction left unmatched. CDR3 residues: CASTIGQEGNQPQHF. CDR3 in DNA: TGTGCCAGCACCATTGGACAGGAGGGCAATCAGCCCCAGCATTTT.

This clonotype occurred many times. The chain joins TRBV2 to TRBJ2-1; 9 bases fit TRBD2. The J segment lost 2 bases and the V segment lost 6 bases, leaving 5 bases of the junction unmatched. Looked up from germline, CDR1 is SNHLY and CDR2 is FYNNEI. The CDR3 is 15 residues long. The CDR3 bases are TGTGCCAGCAGAGTTAGCGGGAGCCCCTACAATGAGCAGTTCTTC. It specifies CASRVSGSPYNEQFF. The full variable domain, with the rest looked up from reference TRBV2 and TRBJ2-1, is EPEVTQTPSHQVTQMGQEVILRCVPISNHLYFYWYRQILGQKVEFLVSFYNNEISEKSEIFDDQFSVERPDGSNFTLKIRSTKLEDSAMYFCASRVSGSPYNEQFFGPGTRLTVL.

For this clonotype: A much larger clone differs by one base, so this may be a read error. This rearrangement joins TRBV5-1 to TRBJ2-7, with D possibly called TRBD1 or TRBD2 (5 bases each). V was cut by 3 bases and J by 7 bases, with 20 bases left in between. Germline V gives CDR1 SGHRS, CDR2 YFSETQ. The CDR3 sequence is 15 residues long. CDR3 DNA sequence: TGCGCCAGCAGCTACTCCGGGATAGGGGCCTGGGAGCAGTACTTC. Translated, it gives CASSYSGIGAWEQYF.

In its sample, this clonotype was seen many times. This rearrangement joins TRBV7-2 to TRBJ2-2, with 11 bases lining up with TRBD2. Germline assignment: CDR1 SGHTA and CDR2 FQGNSA. V dropped 5 bases and J dropped 8; count of bases not matched to a gene: 4. The CDR3 consists of 14 residues. CDR3 DNA sequence: TGTGCCAGCAGCACTAGCGGGAGTAGTGGGGAGCTGTTTTTT. It codes for CASSTSGSSGELFF.

This clonotype was detected a few times. The chain couples TRBV6-2 or TRBV6-3 to TRBJ2-1; D ambiguous. Germline V CDR1 and CDR2: MNHEY, SVGEGT. There are 15 residues in the CDR3. The germline V and J ends were trimmed by 6 bases and 2 bases, with 14 bases remaining between them. CDR3 sequence reads: CASSPVAITYNEQFF. The CDR3 region has the DNA TGTGCCAGCAGCCCCGTCGCGATTACCTACAATGAGCAGTTCTTC.

The J gene is TRBJ2-7, the V gene TRBV12-3 or TRBV12-4; unclear D gene. Trimming shortened V by 3 bases and J by 6 bases, and 6 bases separated the two germline ends. The CDR3 contains 11 residues. CDR3 loop: CASSFPFEQYF. The CDR3 DNA follows: TGTGCCAGCAGTTTTCCCTTCGAGCAGTACTTC.

J is TRBJ2-3 and V is TRBV11-2; tentative D call: TRBD1 (6 bases). This CDR3 region has 13 residues. Trimming pared 9 bases from V and 0 bases from J, leaving 10 bases between. Germline V gene data show CDR1 as SGHAT and CDR2 as FQNNGV. The CDR3 nucleotides are TGTGCCAGTCAAAGGGGGAGCACAGATACGCAGTATTTT. As protein: CASQRGSTDTQYF. Full variable domain (rest looked up from reference TRBV11-2 and TRBJ2-3): EAGVAQSPRYKIIEKRQSVAFWCNPISGHATLYWYQQILGQGPKLLIQFQNNGVVDDSQLPKDRFSAERLKGVDSTLKIQPAKLEDSAVYLCASQRGSTDTQYFGPGTRLTVL.

This chain uses TRBV4-3 with TRBJ1-6; the D gene is possibly TRBD1 (6 bases). The V end lost 1 base, the J end lost 6 bases, and 19 bases lay between the germline ends. The V gene's germline CDR1 is LGHNA and CDR2 YSLEER. This CDR3 is 18 amino acids long. In nucleotides, the CDR3 is TGCGCCAGCAGCCAAGGAATCGGCGGCACAGGGAGTAATTCACCCCTCCACTTT. This codes for CASSQGIGGTGSNSPLHF.

A few counts support this clonotype. The chain is built from TRBV5-1 and TRBJ1-1; TRBD1 agrees at 7 bases. Germline V gene lookup returns CDR1 SGHRS and CDR2 YFSETQ. V lost 4 bases to trimming and J lost 2 bases; unmatched junction nucleotides: 8. The CDR3 sequence is 15 residues long. CDR3 sequence: CASSVTGALNTEAFF. In DNA form, the CDR3 reads TGCGCCAGCAGCGTTACAGGGGCCCTAAACACTGAAGCTTTCTTT.

This clonotype was counted at least ten times. This chain joins TRBV10-3 and TRBJ2-1, with 8 bases aligning to TRBD2. This CDR3 has 16 residues. V lost 7 bases and J lost 2; bases outside the gene matches: 10. The germline V gene encodes CDR1 ENHRY and CDR2 SYGVKD. CDR3 in amino acids: CAITKGLDKTYNEQFF. The CDR3 nucleotides read TGTGCCATCACCAAGGGACTAGACAAAACCTACAATGAGCAGTTCTTC.

This clonotype appeared many times. The chain uses TRBV28 and TRBJ2-5, with a weak D call TRBD1 (6 bases). CDR3 length equals 16 residues. The germline gives CDR1 MDHEN, CDR2 SYDVKM. V lost 6 bases and J lost 5, with 22 bases in between. CDR3 in amino acids: CASSLYIGQSAETQYF. The CDR3 nucleotides read TGTGCCAGCAGCCTCTACATCGGACAGTCCGCGGAGACCCAGTACTTC.

V is TRBV11-2 and J is TRBJ2-5; D might be TRBD1 (6 bases). The CDR3 runs 15 residues. Looked up from germline, CDR1 is SGHAT and CDR2 is FQNNGV. The V end was cut by 2 bases, the J end by 4 bases, with 14 bases between. The CDR3: CASSLSQGMGETQYF. CDR3 nucleotides: TGTGCCAGCAGCTTAAGTCAGGGGATGGGAGAGACCCAGTACTTC.

This clonotype appeared a few times. The rearrangement uses TRBV7-3 and TRBJ1-5; tentatively, D is TRBD1 (6 bases). This CDR3 has 16 residues. V was trimmed by 2 bases and J by 0 bases, leaving 11 bases between them. CDR1 SGHTA and CDR2 FQGTGA come from the germline V gene. The CDR3 nucleotides read TGTGCCAGCAGCTTATTAAACAGGGATAGCAATCAGCCCCAGCATTTT. This encodes CASSLLNRDSNQPQHF.